This TCR beta chain appears in the sequencing data of a study of T cell changes during pregnancy in multiple sclerosis. With 2 bases removed from V and 4 bases from J, the gap between germline ends came to 11 bases. There are 14 residues in the CDR3. CDR1 and CDR2 (germline): MNHEY, SVGAGI. Only in-frame clones appear in the TCRdb table, and some are missing; sequencing was by immunoSEQ multiplex PCR. The profile covers some 60,000 clones, with around 92% appearing a single time and less than 3% taken by the ten largest. The receptor was derived from a female donor in good health, enrolled as a control in a pregnancy study. Sequencing was performed on peripheral blood, taken in the second trimester of pregnancy. This rearrangement joins TRBV6-5 to TRBJ1-2; D uncertain. The CDR3 here is CASSYREGPYGYTF. In DNA form, the CDR3 reads TGTGCCAGCAGTTACAGGGAGGGCCCCTATGGCTACACCTTC.